This T cell receptor (beta chain) was recorded in a study of human T cells and chemical hapten exposure. TCRdb fed the RACE reads into MiXCR, producing one record per CDR3 protein. The sample shows 65,000 to 90,000 distinct CDR3 sequences, 14% of them seen only once. Time point given: pre-sensitization, week 0. The treatment was: therapeutic diphenylcyclopropenone sensitization with weekly scalp DPC. The CDR3 has 14 amino acids. From germline, CDR1 is LNHDA and CDR2 SQIVND (reference sequence). The ends were cut back, 4 bases at V and 2 bases at J, with 9 bases in the middle. The receptor's source is a woman aged 45-65 years with alopecia areata. Some clones in this sample may be carry-over from other donors' samples. This specimen was whole blood, taken in connection with sensitization to the hapten diphenylcyclopropenone (DPC). The chain combines TRBV19 with TRBJ2-1, with D tentatively TRBD1 (5 bases). In nucleotides, the CDR3 is TGTGCCAGTAGTACCGGACAAACCTACAATGAGCAGTTCTTC. Protein sequence: CASSTGQTYNEQFF.